This T cell receptor beta chain was captured by sequencing in a study of OX40 agonist ivuxolimab in advanced cancers. Study information: Across the patients, intravenous ivuxolimab was delivered every 2 weeks at 0.01 to 10 mg/kg. The study enrolled dose-escalation patients with hepatocellular carcinoma, melanoma, renal cell or head and neck cancer. Patients were approximately 80% male with ages roughly 20 to 90, mean around 58.

Study-wide results and caveats: Normalized expansion of T-cell clones was also low for some nonresponders.

Remarks on this clone: Its antigen is not known.

Sequencing was performed with immunoSEQ multiplex PCR; in TCRdb, only in-frame clones are kept and a portion is missing. This table has roughly 58,000 clones, over 90% appearing once. V was pared by 2 bases and J by 3 bases, with 13 bases of the junction left unmatched. Germline CDR1 reads SEHNR; CDR2 reads FQNEAQ (reference sequence). The CDR3 spans 18 residues. The rearrangement uses TRBV7-9 and TRBJ2-5, with 9 bases lining up with TRBD1. Sequenced material: CD4+ or CD8+ T cells sorted from blood, taken in a trial of the OX40 agonist ivuxolimab. The source is an adult with an advanced solid tumor such as melanoma, head and neck, liver or kidney cancer. The CDR3 DNA sequence: TGTGCCAGCAGCTTAAAAGAAGGGGACAGGGTCTTTGAAGAGACCCAGTACTTC. This sequence encodes CASSLKEGDRVFEETQYF.